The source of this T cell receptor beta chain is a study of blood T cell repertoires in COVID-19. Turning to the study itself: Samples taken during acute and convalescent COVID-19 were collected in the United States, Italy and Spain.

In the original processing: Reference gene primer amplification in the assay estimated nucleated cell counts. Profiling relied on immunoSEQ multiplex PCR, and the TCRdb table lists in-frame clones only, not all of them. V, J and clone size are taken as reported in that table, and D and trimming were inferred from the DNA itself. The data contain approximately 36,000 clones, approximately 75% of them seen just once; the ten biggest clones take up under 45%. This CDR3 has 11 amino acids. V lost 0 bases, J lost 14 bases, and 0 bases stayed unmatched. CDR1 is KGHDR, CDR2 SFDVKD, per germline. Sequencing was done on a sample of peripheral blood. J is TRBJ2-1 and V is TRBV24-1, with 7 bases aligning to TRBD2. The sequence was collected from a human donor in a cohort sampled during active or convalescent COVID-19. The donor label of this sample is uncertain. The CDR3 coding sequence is TGTGCCACCAGTGATTTGCGGGAGGAGTTCTTC. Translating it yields CATSDLREEFF.